The 6 T cell receptor beta chains in this list originate from one sample, sequenced in a study of shared clonotypes between healthy human individuals. Only CD45RO-negative cells positively selected for CCR7 counted as naive CD8 cells, so terminally differentiated effector memory CD45RA+ cells were excluded. Profiled with immunoSEQ multiplex PCR; TCRdb holds only in-frame clones, not every one. Here the sample spans hundreds of thousands of clones, roughly 96% being singletons. The sample was naive CD8+ T cells sorted from blood. Source of these receptors: a woman aged 30 to 39 in good health.

A note on this clone: This sample also contains other DNA sequences that code for the same CDR3. The rearrangement uses TRBV27 and TRBJ2-1; D gene ambiguous. CDR3 length: 11 residues. V was shortened by 3 bases and J by 8 bases, with 5 bases between the two germline ends. Germline loops: CDR1 MNHEY, CDR2 SMNVEV (reference sequence). The CDR3 sequence: CASSFRDEQFF. CDR3 in DNA: TGTGCCAGCAGTTTTAGAGATGAGCAGTTCTTC.

The V gene is TRBV11-2, the J gene TRBJ1-1; D is undetermined. Per germline, CDR1 SGHAT and CDR2 FQNNGV. The CDR3 length is 14 residues. Trimming took off 6 bases at V and 1 base at J, with 12 bases between the two ends. CDR3 residues: CASRDGRRNTEAFF. The DNA for the CDR3 is TGTGCCAGCAGAGATGGACGGAGGAACACTGAAGCTTTCTTT.

The V and J genes are TRBV30 and TRBJ1-2; no definite D call. Germline V gives CDR1 GTSNPN, CDR2 SVGIG (reference sequence). V gave up 8 bases and J gave up 4 bases, with 11 bases separating them. The CDR3 extends over 11 amino acids. DNA for the CDR3: TGTGCCGAAGGGAACGGCTATGGCTACACCTTC. It yields the protein CAEGNGYGYTF.

This chain connects TRBV27 to TRBJ2-1; 9 bases fit TRBD2. The junction had 16 bases not matched to a gene; V was cut back by 5 bases and J by 2 bases. The germline V gene has CDR1 MNHEY and CDR2 SMNVEV (reference sequence). The CDR3 covers 19 residues. The CDR3 region is CASSPLPTSGGGTYNEQFF. In DNA, the CDR3 is TGTGCCAGCAGTCCCCTCCCGACTAGCGGAGGGGGTACCTACAATGAGCAGTTCTTC.

The chain recombines TRBV7-8 with TRBJ2-7, with a tentative D call TRBD1 (5 bases). The CDR3 loop spans 13 amino acids. Germline V lookup: CDR1 SGHVS, CDR2 FQNEAQ. V gave up 4 bases and J gave up 6 bases, with 13 bases separating them. The CDR3 protein is CASSYSPRGEQYF. The CDR3 DNA reads TGTGCCAGCAGCTATAGCCCTAGGGGCGAGCAGTACTTC.

This chain links TRBV28 with TRBJ2-7; the D gene is possibly TRBD2 (6 bases). Germline loops: CDR1 MDHEN, CDR2 SYDVKM. The CDR3 totals 12 residues. Trimming stripped 3 bases from V and 6 bases from J, with 9 bases between. In nucleotides, the CDR3 is TGTGCCAGCAGTTTTGGAGGGCTCGAGCAGTACTTC. Protein: CASSFGGLEQYF.